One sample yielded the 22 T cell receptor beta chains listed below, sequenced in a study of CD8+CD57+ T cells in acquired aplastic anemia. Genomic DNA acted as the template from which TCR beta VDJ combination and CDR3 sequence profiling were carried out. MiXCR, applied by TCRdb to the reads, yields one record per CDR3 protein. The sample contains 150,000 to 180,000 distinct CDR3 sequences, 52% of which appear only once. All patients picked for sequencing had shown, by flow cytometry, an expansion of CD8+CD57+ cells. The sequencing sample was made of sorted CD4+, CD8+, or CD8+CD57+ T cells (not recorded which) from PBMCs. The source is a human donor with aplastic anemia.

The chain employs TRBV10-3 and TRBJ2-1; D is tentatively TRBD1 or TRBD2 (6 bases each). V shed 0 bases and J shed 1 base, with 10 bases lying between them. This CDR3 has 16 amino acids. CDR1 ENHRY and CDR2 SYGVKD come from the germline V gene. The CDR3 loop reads CAISESSGASYNEQFF. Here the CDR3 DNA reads TGTGCCATCAGTGAGTCATCGGGGGCATCCTACAATGAGCAGTTCTTC.

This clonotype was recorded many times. CDR3 amino acids: CASSSPGNEYEQYF. CDR3 sequence (DNA): TGTGCCAGCAGCTCTCCGGGAAATGAGTACGAGCAGTACTTC. The chain couples TRBV7-9 to TRBJ2-7; D is perhaps TRBD2 (5 bases). Between the trimmed V and J ends, which lost 4 bases and 4 bases, there was a span of 14 bases. The CDR3 consists of 14 residues. Germline V gives CDR1 SEHNR, CDR2 FQNEAQ (reference sequence).

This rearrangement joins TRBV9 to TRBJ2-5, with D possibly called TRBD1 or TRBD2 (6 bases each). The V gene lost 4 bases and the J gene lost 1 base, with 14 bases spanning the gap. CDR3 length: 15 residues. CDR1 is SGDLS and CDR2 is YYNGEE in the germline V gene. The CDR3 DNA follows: TGTGCCAGCAGCTTTAGAGGGGGGCTCCAAGAGACCCAGTACTTC. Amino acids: CASSFRGGLQETQYF. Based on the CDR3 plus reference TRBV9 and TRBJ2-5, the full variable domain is DSGVTQTPKHLITATGQRVTLRCSPRSGDLSVYWYQQSLDQGLQFLIQYYNGEERAKGNILERFSAQQFPDLHSELNLSSLELGDSALYFCASSFRGGLQETQYFGPGTRLLVL.

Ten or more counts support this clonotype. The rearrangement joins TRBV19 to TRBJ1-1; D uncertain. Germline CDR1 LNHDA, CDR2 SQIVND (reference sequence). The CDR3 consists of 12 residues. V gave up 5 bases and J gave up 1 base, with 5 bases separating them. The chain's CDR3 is CASSVGNTEAFF. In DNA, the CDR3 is TGTGCCAGTAGTGTGGGGAACACTGAAGCTTTCTTT. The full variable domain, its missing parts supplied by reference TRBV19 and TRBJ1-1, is DGGITQSPKYLFRKEGQNVTLSCEQNLNHDAMYWYRQDPGQGLRLIYYSQIVNDFQKGDIAEGYSVSREKKESFPLTVTSAQKNPTAFYLCASSVGNTEAFFGQGTRLTVV.

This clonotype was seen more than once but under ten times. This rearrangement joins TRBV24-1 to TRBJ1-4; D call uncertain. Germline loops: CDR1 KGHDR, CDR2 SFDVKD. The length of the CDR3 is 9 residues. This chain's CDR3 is CATNEKLFF. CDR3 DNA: TGTGCAACTAATGAAAAACTGTTTTTT.

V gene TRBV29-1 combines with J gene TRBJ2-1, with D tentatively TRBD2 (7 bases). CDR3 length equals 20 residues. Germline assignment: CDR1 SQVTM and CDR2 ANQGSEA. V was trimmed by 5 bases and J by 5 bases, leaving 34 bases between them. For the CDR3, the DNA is TGCAGCGTTAGGGGGGGCTTCCCAGGGAAAGGGGACGGGGCAAACAATGAGCAGTTCTTC. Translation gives CSVRGGFPGKGDGANNEQFF.

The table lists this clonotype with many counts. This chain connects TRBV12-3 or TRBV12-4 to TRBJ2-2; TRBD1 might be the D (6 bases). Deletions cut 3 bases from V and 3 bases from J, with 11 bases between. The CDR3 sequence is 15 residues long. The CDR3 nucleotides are TGTGCCAGCAGTTTCTACAGGGCGGACACCGGGGAGCTGTTTTTT. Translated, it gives CASSFYRADTGELFF.

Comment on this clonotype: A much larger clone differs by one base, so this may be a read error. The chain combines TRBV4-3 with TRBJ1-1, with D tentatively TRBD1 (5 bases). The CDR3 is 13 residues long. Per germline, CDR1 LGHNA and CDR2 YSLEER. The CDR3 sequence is CAGSQSRAGEAFF. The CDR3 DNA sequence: TGCGCCGGCAGCCAAAGCAGGGCCGGTGAAGCTTTCTTT.

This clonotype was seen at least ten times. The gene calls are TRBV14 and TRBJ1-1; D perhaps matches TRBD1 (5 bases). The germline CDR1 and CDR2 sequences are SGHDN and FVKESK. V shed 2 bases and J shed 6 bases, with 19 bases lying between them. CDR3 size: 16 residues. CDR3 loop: CASSQSQREQVAEAFF. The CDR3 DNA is TGTGCCAGCAGCCAATCCCAGCGGGAACAGGTCGCTGAAGCTTTCTTT.

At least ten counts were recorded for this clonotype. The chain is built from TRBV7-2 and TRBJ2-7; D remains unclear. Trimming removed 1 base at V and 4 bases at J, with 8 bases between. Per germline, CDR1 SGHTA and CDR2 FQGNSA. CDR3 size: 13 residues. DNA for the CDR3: TGTGCCAGCAGCTTAGAATTGGGGTACGAGCAGTACTTC. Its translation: CASSLELGYEQYF. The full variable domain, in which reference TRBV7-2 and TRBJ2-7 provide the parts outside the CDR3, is GAGVSQSPSNKVTEKGKDVELRCDPISGHTALYWYRQSLGQGLEFLIYFQGNSAPDKSGLPSDRFSAERTGGSVSTLTIQRTQQEDSAVYLCASSLELGYEQYFGPGTRLTVT.

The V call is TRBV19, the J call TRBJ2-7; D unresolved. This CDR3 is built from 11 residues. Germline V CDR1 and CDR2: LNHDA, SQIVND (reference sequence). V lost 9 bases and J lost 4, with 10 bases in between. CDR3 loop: CASADGYEQYF. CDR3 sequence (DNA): TGTGCCAGCGCGGACGGATACGAGCAGTACTTC.

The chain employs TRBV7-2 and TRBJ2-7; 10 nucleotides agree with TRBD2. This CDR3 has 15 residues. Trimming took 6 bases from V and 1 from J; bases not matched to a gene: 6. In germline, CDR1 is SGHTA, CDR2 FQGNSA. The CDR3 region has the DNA TGTGCCAGCAGGTGGACTAGCGGTACTTCCTACGAGCAGTACTTC. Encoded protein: CASRWTSGTSYEQYF.

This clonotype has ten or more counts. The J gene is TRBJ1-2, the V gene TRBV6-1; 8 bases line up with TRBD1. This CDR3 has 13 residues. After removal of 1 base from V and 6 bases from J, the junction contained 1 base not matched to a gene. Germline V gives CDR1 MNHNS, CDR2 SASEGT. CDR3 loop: CASSEGTGNGYTF. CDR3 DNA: TGTGCCAGCAGTGAAGGGACAGGGAATGGCTACACCTTC.

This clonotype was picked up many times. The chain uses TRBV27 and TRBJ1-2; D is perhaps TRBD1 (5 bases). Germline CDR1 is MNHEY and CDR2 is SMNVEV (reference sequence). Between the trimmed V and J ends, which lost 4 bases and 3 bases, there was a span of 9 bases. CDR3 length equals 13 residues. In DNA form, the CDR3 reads TGTGCCAGCAGTTCGGGGACCTACTATGGCTACACCTTC. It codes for CASSSGTYYGYTF.

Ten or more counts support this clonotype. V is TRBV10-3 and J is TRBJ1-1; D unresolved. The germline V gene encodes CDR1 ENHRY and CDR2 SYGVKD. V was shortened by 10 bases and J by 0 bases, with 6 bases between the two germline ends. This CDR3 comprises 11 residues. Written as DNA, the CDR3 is TGTGCCACGACTCTGAACACTGAAGCTTTCTTT. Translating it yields CATTLNTEAFF.

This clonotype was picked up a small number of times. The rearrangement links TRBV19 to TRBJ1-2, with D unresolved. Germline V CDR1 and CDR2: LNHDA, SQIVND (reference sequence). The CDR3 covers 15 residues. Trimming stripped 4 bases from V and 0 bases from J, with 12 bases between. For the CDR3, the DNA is TGTGCCAGTAGTACGGACCGAGGAGCTAACTATGGCTACACCTTC. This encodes CASSTDRGANYGYTF.

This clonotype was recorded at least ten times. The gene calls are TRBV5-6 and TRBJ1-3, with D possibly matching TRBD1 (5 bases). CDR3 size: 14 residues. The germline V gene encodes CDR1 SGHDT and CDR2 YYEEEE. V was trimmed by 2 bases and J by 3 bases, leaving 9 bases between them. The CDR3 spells CASSFGTGGNTIYF. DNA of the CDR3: TGTGCCAGCAGCTTTGGGACCGGTGGAAACACCATATATTTT.

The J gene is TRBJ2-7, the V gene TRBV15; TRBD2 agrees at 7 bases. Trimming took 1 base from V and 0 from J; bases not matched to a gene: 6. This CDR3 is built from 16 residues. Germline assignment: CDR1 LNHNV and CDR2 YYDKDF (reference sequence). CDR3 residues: CATSRVVASGSYEQYF. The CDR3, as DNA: TGTGCCACCAGCAGAGTCGTGGCTAGCGGCTCCTACGAGCAGTACTTC.

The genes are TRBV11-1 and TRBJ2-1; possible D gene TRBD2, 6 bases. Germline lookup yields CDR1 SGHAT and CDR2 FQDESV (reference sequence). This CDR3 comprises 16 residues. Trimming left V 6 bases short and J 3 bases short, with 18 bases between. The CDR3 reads CASRSKKSGGYNEQFF. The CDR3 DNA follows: TGTGCCAGCAGATCCAAAAAGTCCGGGGGCTACAATGAGCAGTTCTTC.

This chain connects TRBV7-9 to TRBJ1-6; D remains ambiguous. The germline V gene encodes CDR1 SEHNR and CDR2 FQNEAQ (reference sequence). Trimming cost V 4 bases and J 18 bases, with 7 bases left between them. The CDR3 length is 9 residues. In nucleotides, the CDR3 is TGTGCCAGCAGCTCATCCCACCACTTT. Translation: CASSSSHHF.

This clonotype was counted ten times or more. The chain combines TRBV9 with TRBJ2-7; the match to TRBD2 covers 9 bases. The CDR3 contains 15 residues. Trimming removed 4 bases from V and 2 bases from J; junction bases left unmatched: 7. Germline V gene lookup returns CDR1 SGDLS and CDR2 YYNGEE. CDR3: CASSPIAGETYEQYF. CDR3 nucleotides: TGTGCCAGCAGCCCTATAGCGGGGGAAACCTACGAGCAGTACTTC. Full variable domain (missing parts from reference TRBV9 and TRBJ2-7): DSGVTQTPKHLITATGQRVTLRCSPRSGDLSVYWYQQSLDQGLQFLIQYYNGEERAKGNILERFSAQQFPDLHSELNLSSLELGDSALYFCASSPIAGETYEQYFGPGTRLTVT.

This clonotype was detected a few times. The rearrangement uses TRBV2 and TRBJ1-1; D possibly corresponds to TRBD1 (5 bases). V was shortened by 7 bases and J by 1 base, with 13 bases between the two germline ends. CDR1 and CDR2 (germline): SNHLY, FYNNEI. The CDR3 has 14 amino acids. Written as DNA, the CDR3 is TGTGCCAGCACCTTCTGGGGGACGAACACTGAAGCTTTCTTT. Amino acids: CASTFWGTNTEAFF.